These 29 T cell receptor beta chains were all obtained from the same sample, sequenced in a study of T-cell reconstitution after alpha-beta-depleted transplantation in children. TCRbeta library construction was performed incorporating unique molecular identifiers. TCRdb fed the PCR reads into MiXCR, producing one record per CDR3 protein. The sample contains hundreds of thousands of distinct CDR3 sequences, under 15% of which appear only once. The sequenced sample was PBMCs, mostly from graft donor cells, obtained 360 days after TCRalphabeta/CD19-depleted stem cell transplant. These receptors were collected from a male patient aged 10-17 years who had a stem cell transplant for acute myeloid leukemia, so the T cells may come from the graft donor.

There are many counts of this clonotype. This chain links TRBV5-1 with TRBJ2-1, with TRBD2 matching over 7 bases. From germline, CDR1 is SGHRS and CDR2 YFSETQ. The CDR3 has 13 residues. Trimming took 1 base from V and 7 from J; bases not matched to a gene: 2. The CDR3 DNA sequence: TGCGCCAGCAGCTTGACCGGGGGGAATGAGCAGTTCTTC. It translates to CASSLTGGNEQFF.

This clonotype was picked up many times. The chain is built from TRBV20-1 and TRBJ2-3; 12 bases map to TRBD2. Germline CDR1 is DFQATT and CDR2 is SNEGSKA (reference sequence). The CDR3 contains 15 residues. After removal of 3 bases from V and 5 bases from J, the junction contained 6 bases not matched to a gene. The CDR3 loop is CSARDPGLAGDTQYF. The DNA of the CDR3 is TGCAGTGCTAGGGACCCGGGACTAGCGGGAGATACGCAGTATTTT.

This clonotype was observed a few times. The V and J genes are TRBV29-1 and TRBJ2-7, with 7 bases that match TRBD1. The CDR3 runs 16 residues. J gave up 2 bases and V 0 bases, and 10 bases lay outside the gene matches. Germline CDR1 is SQVTM and CDR2 is ANQGSEA. Here the CDR3 DNA reads TGCAGCGTTGAAGAATTCCCCGGGGACAGACCCTACGAGCAGTACTTC. Its protein is CSVEEFPGDRPYEQYF.

The chain joins TRBV4-2 to TRBJ2-7; 7 bases align to TRBD1. The ends lost 6 bases at V and 5 bases at J; junction bases unmatched: 10. In germline, CDR1 is LGHNA, CDR2 YNFKEQ. The CDR3 is made up of 14 amino acids. Here the CDR3 reads CASSPGQVEDEQYF. The CDR3 bases are TGTGCCAGCAGTCCAGGACAGGTAGAGGACGAGCAGTACTTC.

The gene calls are TRBV18 and TRBJ2-1, with 12 bases lining up with TRBD2. CDR1 and CDR2 (germline): KGHSH, LQKENI. The CDR3 contains 18 residues. V gave up 2 bases and J gave up 5 bases; unmatched junction bases: 10. The chain's CDR3 is CASSPGLAGNHINNEQFF. DNA of the CDR3: TGTGCCAGCTCACCAGGACTAGCGGGAAACCATATCAACAATGAGCAGTTCTTC.

This sequence joins TRBV12-3 or TRBV12-4 and TRBJ2-7; perhaps TRBD1 as D (5 bases). The ends were cut back, 5 bases at V and 6 bases at J, with 14 bases in the middle. The CDR3 is 13 amino acids. CDR3 nucleotide sequence: TGTGCCAGCAGTCAAGGGGTGGGAATCGAGCAGTACTTC. Amino acid sequence: CASSQGVGIEQYF.

This clonotype was counted between two and nine times. The chain employs TRBV19 and TRBJ2-3; D perhaps matches TRBD1 (6 bases). This CDR3 is 16 amino acids long. The V gene's germline CDR1 is LNHDA and CDR2 SQIVND (reference sequence). V shed 5 bases and J shed 0 bases, with 15 bases lying between them. The CDR3 coding sequence is TGTGCCAGTAGTTCCCCAGGGGCGCGGAGCACAGATACGCAGTATTTT. This gives the protein CASSSPGARSTDTQYF. Combining the CDR3 with reference TRBV19 and TRBJ2-3 gives the whole variable domain DGGITQSPKYLFRKEGQNVTLSCEQNLNHDAMYWYRQDPGQGLRLIYYSQIVNDFQKGDIAEGYSVSREKKESFPLTVTSAQKNPTAFYLCASSSPGARSTDTQYFGPGTRLTVL.

This clonotype was recorded at least ten times. This chain joins TRBV14 and TRBJ1-5, with TRBD1 matching over 8 bases. CDR3 size: 17 residues. V lost 1 base to trimming and J lost 0 bases; unmatched junction nucleotides: 5. From germline, CDR1 is SGHDN and CDR2 FVKESK. The CDR3 nucleotides read TGTGCCAGCAGCCAAGCTACAGGGGGTAATAGCAATCAGCCCCAGCATTTT. This gives the protein CASSQATGGNSNQPQHF.

CDR3 protein: CSATRGPAGELFF. The CDR3 DNA reads TGCAGTGCTACTAGGGGCCCGGCCGGGGAGCTGTTTTTT. V gene TRBV20-1 combines with J gene TRBJ2-2; tentatively, D is TRBD1 (5 bases). V lost 4 bases, J lost 6 bases, and 12 bases lay in between. Germline values: CDR1 DFQATT, CDR2 SNEGSKA (reference sequence). CDR3 size: 13 residues.

The rearrangement joins TRBV7-2 to TRBJ2-1, with D perhaps given as TRBD1 or TRBD2 (5 bases each). Trimming removed 3 bases from V and 10 bases from J, with 19 bases in between. Germline CDR1 is SGHTA and CDR2 is FQGNSA. The CDR3 extends over 15 amino acids. CDR3 nucleotide sequence: TGTGCCAGCAGCTTTCAAAGGGGAAGGGACGAAGAGCAGTTCTTC. Its translation is CASSFQRGRDEEQFF.

This chain links TRBV28 with TRBJ2-1; unclear D gene. The CDR3 sequence is 13 residues long. Germline CDR1 reads MDHEN; CDR2 reads SYDVKM. The germline V and J ends were trimmed by 6 bases and 10 bases, with 16 bases remaining between them. The CDR3 DNA reads TGTGCCAGCAGCCTAAGGTACGGGCCCGAGCAGTTCTTC. It encodes CASSLRYGPEQFF.

J is TRBJ1-1 and V is TRBV5-1, with 9 bases identical to TRBD1. CDR3 length: 16 residues. Per germline, CDR1 SGHRS and CDR2 YFSETQ. The V and J ends lost 4 bases and 4 bases, in that order; junction bases with no gene match: 11. In DNA form, the CDR3 reads TGCGCCAGCAGCACCCGGACAGGGGTTAAAACCACTGAAGCTTTCTTT. Amino acids: CASSTRTGVKTTEAFF. The full variable domain, completed using reference TRBV5-1 and TRBJ1-1, is KAGVTQTPRYLIKTRGQQVTLSCSPISGHRSVSWYQQTPGQGLQFLFEYFSETQRNKGNFPGRFSGRQFSNSRSEMNVSTLELGDSALYLCASSTRTGVKTTEAFFGQGTRLTVV.

This clonotype was recorded a few times. The chain recombines TRBV5-1 with TRBJ2-5; 7 bases line up with TRBD2. The CDR3 totals 15 residues. The germline gives CDR1 SGHRS, CDR2 YFSETQ. V gave up 2 bases and J gave up 1 base; unmatched junction bases: 5. Here the CDR3 reads CASSFGGGSQETQYF. The CDR3 DNA reads TGCGCCAGCAGCTTCGGGGGAGGGTCCCAAGAGACCCAGTACTTC.

This clonotype has just a few counts. The chain joins TRBV24-1 to TRBJ2-2, with unresolved D. This CDR3 spans 11 amino acids. Trimming took 8 bases from V and 3 from J, leaving 3 bases between them. Germline lookup yields CDR1 KGHDR and CDR2 SFDVKD. CDR3 in amino acids: CATKDTGELFF. CDR3 DNA sequence: TGTGCCACCAAGGACACCGGGGAGCTGTTTTTT.

This clonotype was found a few times. The V call is TRBV27, the J call TRBJ2-1; 7 positions agree with TRBD2. The CDR3 runs 14 residues. The germline V gene has CDR1 MNHEY and CDR2 SMNVEV (reference sequence). With 6 bases clipped from V and 3 bases from J, the junction kept 5 bases outside the gene matches. The CDR3 coding sequence is TGTGCCAGCAGCGCCAGCGGGAACTACAATGAGCAGTTCTTC. Its protein is CASSASGNYNEQFF.

The chain combines TRBV5-1 with TRBJ2-3; TRBD2 agrees at 13 bases. The ends lost 3 bases at V and 5 bases at J; junction bases unmatched: 9. The germline V gene has CDR1 SGHRS and CDR2 YFSETQ. CDR3 size: 17 residues. CDR3 sequence reads: CASSYGLAGVQQDTQYF. For the CDR3, the DNA is TGCGCCAGCAGCTACGGACTAGCGGGAGTGCAACAAGATACGCAGTATTTT.

The chain combines TRBV11-2 with TRBJ1-5; D call uncertain. V lost 1 base to trimming and J lost 4 bases, with 11 bases between them. In germline, CDR1 is SGHAT, CDR2 FQNNGV. The CDR3 length is 15 residues. The CDR3 region is CASSLGPALNQPQHF. The CDR3 coding sequence is TGTGCCAGCAGCTTAGGTCCGGCTCTAAATCAGCCCCAGCATTTT.

This clonotype has a count of ten or more. The gene calls are TRBV4-2 and TRBJ2-2; TRBD1 matches 8 bases. After removal of 1 base from V and 6 bases from J, the junction contained 10 bases not matched to a gene. CDR1 LGHNA and CDR2 YNFKEQ come from the germline V gene. CDR3 length: 17 amino acids. Here the CDR3 reads CASSQASPGGASGELFF. The CDR3 coding sequence is TGTGCCAGCAGCCAAGCAAGTCCAGGGGGCGCGTCCGGGGAGCTGTTTTTT.

The gene calls are TRBV29-1 and TRBJ1-5, with 11 positions matching TRBD1. This CDR3 spans 17 amino acids. CDR1 is SQVTM, CDR2 ANQGSEA, per germline. J lost 2 bases, V lost 7 bases, and 13 bases had no gene match. The CDR3 DNA sequence: TGCAGCGCCGCCCCCGGGACAGGGGGTTGTGGCAATCAGCCCCAGCATTTT. This encodes CSAAPGTGGCGNQPQHF.

This clonotype has more than one count but fewer than ten. The gene calls are TRBV10-3 and TRBJ2-3; D remains unclear. With 0 bases removed from V and 1 base from J, the gap between germline ends came to 8 bases. The V gene's germline CDR1 is ENHRY and CDR2 SYGVKD. The CDR3 is 15 residues long. CDR3 bases: TGTGCCATCAGTGAGTCGGTTCGAGGCACAGATACGCAGTATTTT. It yields the protein CAISESVRGTDTQYF.

The chain carries TRBV5-5 and TRBJ2-1; 11 bases agree with TRBD2. This CDR3 comprises 15 residues. The V segment lost 4 bases and the J segment 7 bases; nucleotides outside the gene matches: 7. The germline gives CDR1 SGHKS, CDR2 YYEKEE (reference sequence). DNA of the CDR3: TGTGCCAGCAGCAAGGGACTAGCGGAATGGAATGAGCAGTTCTTC. Protein product: CASSKGLAEWNEQFF.

The chain has TRBV4-3 and TRBJ2-5; TRBD2 aligns across 10 bases. Germline lookup yields CDR1 LGHNA and CDR2 YSLEER. The trim removed 3 bases at V and 2 bases at J, leaving 9 bases unmatched. CDR3 size: 17 residues. The CDR3 DNA is TGCGCCAGCAGCCATAAAATTGGACTAGCGGTACAAGAGACCCAGTACTTC. Translation gives CASSHKIGLAVQETQYF.

This clonotype was detected only a few times. The V call is TRBV19, the J call TRBJ2-1, with 9 bases identical to TRBD2. Germline loops: CDR1 LNHDA, CDR2 SQIVND (reference sequence). Trimming cost V 5 bases and J 6 bases; bases outside gene matches: 8. The CDR3 contains 15 residues. CDR3 residues: CASSEIAGAINEQFF. In nucleotides, the CDR3 is TGTGCCAGTAGTGAGATAGCGGGAGCTATCAATGAGCAGTTCTTC.

This clonotype was detected only a few times. The chain has TRBV27 and TRBJ2-5; no reliable D call. CDR3 length equals 14 residues. Germline V gives CDR1 MNHEY, CDR2 SMNVEV (reference sequence). The germline V and J ends were trimmed by 2 bases and 5 bases, with 12 bases remaining between them. The CDR3 coding sequence is TGTGCCAGCAGTTTAAGGCCTCGAAAGGAGACCCAGTACTTC. It is translated as CASSLRPRKETQYF.

This clonotype was observed many times. J is TRBJ1-5 and V is TRBV4-2; D possibly corresponds to TRBD1 (5 bases). Germline values: CDR1 LGHNA, CDR2 YNFKEQ. Trimming pared 3 bases from V and 0 bases from J, leaving 9 bases between. The CDR3 totals 15 residues. The CDR3 DNA follows: TGTGCCAGCAGCCAGGGGCGGAATAGCAATCAGCCCCAGCATTTT. It translates to CASSQGRNSNQPQHF.

This clonotype was counted at least ten times. DNA for the CDR3: TGTGCCAGCAAAAGGACAGGGTCCTACGAGCAGTACTTC. This sequence encodes CASKRTGSYEQYF. The chain carries TRBV12-3 or TRBV12-4 and TRBJ2-7, with 8 bases matching TRBD1. The length of the CDR3 is 13 residues. Trimming at V came to 7 bases and at J to 1 base, leaving 3 bases not matched to a gene.

This clonotype was seen a few times. The CDR3 nucleotides read TGTGCCAGTAGTATGACCGGGGTGTCTCTCGAGCAGTACTTC. It yields the protein CASSMTGVSLEQYF. V usage is TRBV19 and J usage is TRBJ2-7; TRBD2 is a possible D gene (5 bases). Trimming shortened V by 3 bases and J by 6 bases, and 15 bases separated the two germline ends. CDR3 length: 14 residues. Germline V gives CDR1 LNHDA, CDR2 SQIVND (reference sequence).

This clonotype was counted a single time. This chain links TRBV6-1 with TRBJ2-7; TRBD2 agrees at 16 bases. The CDR3 contains 19 residues. Looked up from germline, CDR1 is MNHNS and CDR2 is SASEGT. Trimming took 6 bases from V and 4 from J; bases not matched to a gene: 15. CDR3 loop: CASRLYGTSGRDSRYEQYF. As DNA, the CDR3 is TGTGCCAGCAGACTCTACGGGACTAGCGGGAGGGATAGTAGGTACGAGCAGTACTTC.

This clonotype was detected many times. The chain links TRBV10-3 to TRBJ2-3; no clear D gene. Germline CDR1 is ENHRY and CDR2 is SYGVKD. This CDR3 is 12 amino acids long. The germline V and J ends were trimmed by 4 bases and 5 bases, with 7 bases remaining between them. The CDR3, as DNA: TGTGCCATCAGTGGAATAGGAGATACGCAGTATTTT. Translating gives CAISGIGDTQYF.